This note documents a single T cell receptor beta chain sequence. Antigen unknown. These data belong to a study of T cells in Graves' hyperthyroidism and ophthalmopathy. Whole-study context: Peripheral blood was collected at initial diagnosis, before any treatment. Findings and caveats of the study: Ophthalmopathy could be told apart from stable hyperthyroidism with a 13 V-J model. Most thyroid clonotypes with frequency above 0.001 were detected in blood.

The V end was cut by 6 bases, the J end by 6 bases, with 18 bases between. This CDR3 is 15 amino acids long. The germline V gene has CDR1 MNHEY and CDR2 SMNVEV (reference sequence). Disease lasting under 3 months, a NOSPECS grade of at least 4, and a Clinical Activity Score of at least 3 were features of the ophthalmopathy patients. Amplified regions were TCR beta CDR3 sequences from RNA transcripts. A first-round RT-PCR of the TCR CDR3 used the HTBI primer set. TCRdb analysed the multiplex PCR reads with MiXCR anew, one entry per CDR3 protein. The table lists hundreds of thousands of distinct CDR3 sequences, roughly 20% of them singletons.

J is TRBJ2-1 and V is TRBV27; possibly TRBD1 for D (6 bases). Sequenced sample: blood. The clonotype was recovered from a man aged 25-45 years with Graves' ophthalmopathy. As DNA, the CDR3 is TGTGCCAGCAGAACTTACCCGACAGGCAGCAATGAGCAGTTCTTC. Its protein product is CASRTYPTGSNEQFF.